Listed here are 19 T cell receptor beta chains from one sample, sequenced in a study of T cell responses to AZD1222 COVID-19 vaccine (dated by TCRdb to about 2021). Reading the label with the study, this specimen's time point is: about 28 days (+/-7) after the second vaccine dose. Libraries were built with the immunoSEQ multiplex PCR assay. This immuneACCESS table, as held by TCRdb, lists in-frame sequences with V and J called but not all clones. Of the missing ones, under half trace to an unresolved V gene in checked studies; the others have no known cause. In all, the sample holds some 200,000 clones, and 80% to 95% of those were seen once. The leading ten clones occupy around 1.6% of the sample. This sample comprised peripheral blood, obtained 28 days after the second AZD1222 dose. The source is an adult who received the AZD1222 COVID-19 vaccine.

V is TRBV3-1 (or the pseudogene TRBV3-2) and J is TRBJ1-6; 7 positions agree with TRBD1. Germline trimming cut 5 bases from V and 4 bases from J; bases unmatched to any gene: 8. This CDR3 has 16 residues. Germline loops: CDR1 LGHDT, CDR2 YNNKEL (reference sequence). The CDR3 is CASSLQGPGYNSPLHF. CDR3 coding DNA: TGTGCCAGCAGCTTACAGGGGCCGGGGTATAATTCACCCCTCCACTTT.

J is TRBJ2-1 and V is TRBV3-1 (or the pseudogene TRBV3-2); D remains ambiguous. Trimming removed 5 bases from V and 9 bases from J, with 8 bases in between. Germline CDR1 is LGHDT and CDR2 is YNNKEL (reference sequence). The CDR3 is 11 residues long. The CDR3 loop reads CASSRWGEQFF. DNA of the CDR3: TGTGCCAGCAGCAGGTGGGGTGAGCAGTTCTTC.

The V gene is TRBV4-1, the J gene TRBJ1-5; D gene ambiguous. CDR3 length: 18 residues. Germline V gene lookup returns CDR1 MGHRA and CDR2 YSYEKL. With 0 bases removed from V and 0 bases from J, the gap between germline ends came to 15 bases. The CDR3 DNA reads as TGCGCCAGCAGCCAAGAAGGTGTAGGTCGCGGTAGCAATCAGCCCCAGCATTTT. It codes for CASSQEGVGRGSNQPQHF.

This clone was seen a single time. The gene calls are TRBV12-5 and TRBJ1-4; D not certain. The CDR3 spans 15 residues. Germline CDR1 is LGHNT and CDR2 is FRNRAP. V lost 2 bases to trimming and J lost 8 bases, with 15 bases between them. This CDR3 is CASGLPDGRGEKLFF. The DNA of the CDR3 is TGTGCTAGTGGTTTGCCAGACGGACGAGGGGAAAAACTGTTTTTT.

The V and J genes are TRBV5-4 and TRBJ2-2, with 11 bases matching TRBD2. The length of the CDR3 is 14 residues. V shed 9 bases and J 4 bases; nucleotides not matched to a gene: 5. From germline, CDR1 is SGHNT and CDR2 YYREEE (reference sequence). The CDR3 DNA sequence: TGTGCCATCCTTAGCGGGAGGGCCACCGGGGAGCTGTTTTTT. Its protein product is CAILSGRATGELFF. The full variable domain, its missing parts supplied by reference TRBV5-4 and TRBJ2-2, is ETGVTQSPTHLIKTRGQQVTLRCSSQSGHNTVSWYQQALGQGPQFIFQYYREEENGRGNFPPRFSGLQFPNYSSELNVNALELDDSALYLCAILSGRATGELFFGEGSRLTVL.

A single count supports this clone. The rearrangement joins TRBV18 to TRBJ1-5; D is undetermined. The CDR3 has 12 residues. The germline CDR1 and CDR2 sequences are KGHSH and LQKENI. The V and J ends lost 6 bases and 4 bases respectively, with 7 bases between them. Written as DNA, the CDR3 is TGTGCCAGCTCGGACTCAAATCAGCCCCAGCATTTT. Its translation: CASSDSNQPQHF.

The V call is TRBV19, the J call TRBJ2-2, with D hard to call. Between the trimmed V and J ends, which lost 6 bases and 6 bases, there was a span of 14 bases. Germline loops: CDR1 LNHDA, CDR2 SQIVND (reference sequence). The CDR3 contains 14 residues. CDR3 region: CASSLSPGAGELFF. The CDR3 nucleotides are TGTGCCAGTAGCCTATCCCCCGGTGCCGGGGAGCTGTTTTTT. Filled out from reference TRBV19 and TRBJ2-2, the complete variable domain reads DGGITQSPKYLFRKEGQNVTLSCEQNLNHDAMYWYRQDPGQGLRLIYYSQIVNDFQKGDIAEGYSVSREKKESFPLTVTSAQKNPTAFYLCASSLSPGAGELFFGEGSRLTVL.

This clone was seen only once. The chain is built from TRBV4-1 and TRBJ2-1, with D perhaps assigned TRBD1 or TRBD2 (5 bases each). Germline assignment: CDR1 MGHRA and CDR2 YSYEKL. The ends were cut back, 0 bases at V and 3 bases at J, with 9 bases in the middle. The CDR3 runs to 15 residues. The CDR3 reads CASSQDSGSYNEQFF. CDR3 DNA: TGCGCCAGCAGCCAAGATTCAGGGAGCTACAATGAGCAGTTCTTC.

This chain joins TRBV6-6 and TRBJ1-3; unclear D gene. The germline CDR1 and CDR2 sequences are MNHNY and SVGAGI (reference sequence). The CDR3 has 15 amino acids. The V end lost 0 bases, the J end lost 0 bases, and 6 bases lay between the germline ends. The CDR3 DNA sequence: TGTGCCAGCAGTTACTCCCAGATCTCTGGAAACACCATATATTTT. This codes for CASSYSQISGNTIYF.

V usage is TRBV29-1 and J usage is TRBJ2-7; 10 nucleotides line up with TRBD2. The V segment lost 7 bases and the J segment 3 bases; nucleotides outside the gene matches: 9. CDR3 size: 14 residues. Germline V CDR1 and CDR2: SQVTM, ANQGSEA. CDR3 in amino acids: CSAVSGTSVYEQYF. The CDR3 DNA follows: TGCAGCGCTGTGAGCGGGACTAGCGTCTACGAGCAGTACTTC.

This chain links TRBV10-1 with TRBJ2-7, with 11 bases that match TRBD2. The CDR3 extends over 15 amino acids. Germline V gene data show CDR1 as WNHNN and CDR2 as SYGVQD (reference sequence). The ends lost 5 bases at V and 1 base at J; junction bases unmatched: 4. CDR3 residues: CASSHGTSGSYEQYF. The CDR3 coding sequence is TGCGCCAGCAGTCACGGGACTAGCGGATCCTACGAGCAGTACTTC.

The chain employs TRBV27 and TRBJ2-2, with TRBD1 as a possible D gene (5 bases). The ends were cut back, 4 bases at V and 0 bases at J, with 9 bases in the middle. There are 15 residues in the CDR3. CDR1 is MNHEY and CDR2 is SMNVEV in the germline V gene (reference sequence). CDR3 DNA sequence: TGTGCCAGCAGTTCTCGACAGACGAACACCGGGGAGCTGTTTTTT. It yields the protein CASSSRQTNTGELFF.

The rearrangement joins TRBV6-5 to TRBJ1-6; D might be TRBD1 (6 bases). The CDR3 runs 15 residues. The germline V gene encodes CDR1 MNHEY and CDR2 SVGAGI. With 2 bases removed from V and 7 bases from J, the gap between germline ends came to 12 bases. CDR3 loop: CASSYDDQGNSPLHF. CDR3 sequence (DNA): TGTGCCAGCAGTTACGACGATCAGGGGAATTCACCCCTCCACTTT.

The chain employs TRBV5-4 and TRBJ1-2, with 11 bases lining up with TRBD1. The CDR3 totals 13 residues. Germline CDR1 reads SGHNT; CDR2 reads YYREEE (reference sequence). The junction had 3 bases not matched to a gene; V was cut back by 4 bases and J by 7 bases. DNA for the CDR3: TGTGCCAGCAGCGGACAGGGGGCGCGTGGCTACACCTTC. Translated: CASSGQGARGYTF.

The chain carries TRBV19 and TRBJ2-1, with 12 bases lining up with TRBD2. This CDR3 region has 16 residues. Germline-derived CDR1 and CDR2 are LNHDA and SQIVND (reference sequence). Trimming at V came to 4 bases and at J to 4 bases, leaving 5 bases not matched to a gene. CDR3 coding DNA: TGTGCCAGTAGTACCCTAGCGGGGGGGGATTACAATGAGCAGTTCTTC. Residues: CASSTLAGGDYNEQFF.

This clone was counted once. This chain links TRBV6-5 with TRBJ2-2, with a possible D match to TRBD1 (6 bases). The CDR3 spans 15 residues. The germline CDR1 and CDR2 sequences are MNHEY and SVGAGI. Trimming cost V 6 bases and J 4 bases, with 15 bases left between them. The CDR3 loop is CASSGENRVTGELFF. DNA of the CDR3: TGTGCCAGCAGCGGCGAGAACAGGGTCACCGGGGAGCTGTTTTTT.

The chain carries TRBV7-2 and TRBJ1-2, with D perhaps matching TRBD1 (6 bases). Germline V CDR1 and CDR2: SGHTA, FQGNSA. V gave up 5 bases and J gave up 4 bases, with 20 bases separating them. This CDR3 is built from 16 residues. CDR3: CASSGRGITGSYGYTF. DNA for the CDR3: TGTGCCAGCAGCGGACGAGGAATAACAGGGAGCTATGGCTACACCTTC.

The chain employs TRBV18 and TRBJ2-7; 8 positions agree with TRBD1. Germline V gene sequence: CDR1 KGHSH, CDR2 LQKENI. Trimming removed 1 base from V and 6 bases from J; junction bases left unmatched: 8. The CDR3 consists of 15 residues. CDR3 in DNA: TGTGCCAGCTCACCACGTACAGGGGGATTGGGCGAGCAGTACTTC. Amino acids: CASSPRTGGLGEQYF.

The CDR3 bases are TGTGCCAGCAGTGGCCAACTAGCGTACCAAGAGACCCAGTACTTC. Translated, it gives CASSGQLAYQETQYF. The chain has TRBV2 and TRBJ2-5; 7 bases match TRBD2. The CDR3 covers 15 residues. Germline V gene sequence: CDR1 SNHLY, CDR2 FYNNEI. The junction had 5 bases not matched to a gene; V was cut back by 4 bases and J by 0 bases.